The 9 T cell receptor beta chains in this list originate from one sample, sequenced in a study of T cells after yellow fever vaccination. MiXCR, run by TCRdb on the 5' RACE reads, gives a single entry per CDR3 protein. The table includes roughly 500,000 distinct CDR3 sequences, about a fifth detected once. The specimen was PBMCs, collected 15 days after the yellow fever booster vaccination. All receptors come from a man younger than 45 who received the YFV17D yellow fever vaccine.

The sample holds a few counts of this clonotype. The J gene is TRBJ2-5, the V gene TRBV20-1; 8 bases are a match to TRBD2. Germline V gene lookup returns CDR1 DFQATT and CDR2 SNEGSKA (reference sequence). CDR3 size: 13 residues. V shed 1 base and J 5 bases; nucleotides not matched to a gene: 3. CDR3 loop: CSARGAGGETQYF. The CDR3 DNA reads TGCAGTGCTAGAGGGGCGGGAGGCGAGACCCAGTACTTC.

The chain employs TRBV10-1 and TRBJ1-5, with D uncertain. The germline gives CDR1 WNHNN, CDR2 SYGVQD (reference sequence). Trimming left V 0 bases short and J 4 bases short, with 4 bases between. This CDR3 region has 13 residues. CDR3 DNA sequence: TGCGCCAGCAGTGAGTCCCGGAATCAGCCCCAGCATTTT. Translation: CASSESRNQPQHF.

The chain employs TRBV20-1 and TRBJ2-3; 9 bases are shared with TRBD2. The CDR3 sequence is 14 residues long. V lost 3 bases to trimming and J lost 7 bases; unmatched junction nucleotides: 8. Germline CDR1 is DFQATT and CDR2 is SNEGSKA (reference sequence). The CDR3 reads CSASWAGGPYTQYF. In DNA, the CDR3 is TGCAGTGCTAGTTGGGCGGGAGGGCCATATACGCAGTATTTT.

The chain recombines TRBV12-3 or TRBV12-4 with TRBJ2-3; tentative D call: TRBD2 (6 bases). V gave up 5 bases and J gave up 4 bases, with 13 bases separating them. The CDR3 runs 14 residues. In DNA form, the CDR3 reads TGTGCCAGCAGTCGCGGGAACCCGCCAGATACGCAGTATTTT. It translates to CASSRGNPPDTQYF.

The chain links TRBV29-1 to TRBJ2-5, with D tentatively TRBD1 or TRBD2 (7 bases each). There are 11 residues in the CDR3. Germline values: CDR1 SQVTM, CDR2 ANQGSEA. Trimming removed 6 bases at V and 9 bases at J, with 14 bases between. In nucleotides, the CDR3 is TGCAGCGTCCCAGGGGGGGCCGCCCAGTACTTC. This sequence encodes CSVPGGAAQYF. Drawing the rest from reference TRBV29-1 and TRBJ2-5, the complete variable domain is SAVISQKPSRDICQRGTSLTIQCQVDSQVTMMFWYRQQPGQSLTLIATANQGSEATYESGFVIDKFPISRPNLTFSTLTVSNMSPEDSSIYLCSVPGGAAQYFGPGTRLLVL.

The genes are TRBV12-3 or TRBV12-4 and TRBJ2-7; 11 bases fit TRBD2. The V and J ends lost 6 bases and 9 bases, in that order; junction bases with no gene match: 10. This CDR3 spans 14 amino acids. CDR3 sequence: CASSRGLAEGGQYF. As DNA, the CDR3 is TGTGCCAGCAGCCGGGGACTAGCGGAGGGGGGGCAGTACTTC.

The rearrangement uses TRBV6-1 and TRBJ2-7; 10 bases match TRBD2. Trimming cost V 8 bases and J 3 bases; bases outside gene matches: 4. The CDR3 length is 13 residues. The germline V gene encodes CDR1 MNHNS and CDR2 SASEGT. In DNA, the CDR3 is TGTGCCAGCGGTGCTAGCGGGAGCTACGAGCAGTACTTC. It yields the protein CASGASGSYEQYF.

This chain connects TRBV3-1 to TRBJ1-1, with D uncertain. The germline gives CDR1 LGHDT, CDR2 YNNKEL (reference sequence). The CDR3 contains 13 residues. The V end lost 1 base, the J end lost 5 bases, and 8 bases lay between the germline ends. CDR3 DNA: TGTGCCAGCAGCCAAGGCGGTAGTACTGAAGCTTTCTTT. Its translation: CASSQGGSTEAFF.

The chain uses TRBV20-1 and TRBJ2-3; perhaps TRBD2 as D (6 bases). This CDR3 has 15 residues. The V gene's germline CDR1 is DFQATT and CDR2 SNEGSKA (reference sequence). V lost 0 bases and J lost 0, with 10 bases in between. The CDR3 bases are TGCAGTGCTAGAGATCCCGGGACTAGCACAGATACGCAGTATTTT. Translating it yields CSARDPGTSTDTQYF.